The sequence of this T cell receptor beta chain was determined in a study of OX40 agonist ivuxolimab in advanced cancers. There are 16 residues in the CDR3. The germline V gene has CDR1 LNHDA and CDR2 SQIVND (reference sequence). The ends were cut back, 4 bases at V and 3 bases at J, with 16 bases in the middle. With regard to this clone: Its antigen remains unknown.

This table comes from immunoSEQ multiplex PCR, and its TCRdb copy is limited to in-frame clones, with some not included. This table holds approximately 130,000 clones, 75% to 95% found once. Points from the study as a whole: Dosing at 0.1 to 3.0 mg/kg was accompanied by clonal expansion of CD4+ and CD8+ blood T cells by week 6.

Here the sequenced sample was CD4+ or CD8+ T cells sorted from blood, taken in a trial of the OX40 agonist ivuxolimab. The chain couples TRBV19 to TRBJ1-5, with D possibly matching TRBD1 (5 bases). This TCR derives from an adult with an advanced solid tumor such as melanoma, head and neck, liver or kidney cancer. The CDR3 loop is CASSRASGEYNQPQHF. In nucleotides, the CDR3 is TGTGCCAGTAGTAGGGCCTCGGGGGAGTACAATCAGCCCCAGCATTTT.